This TCR beta chain was obtained from a study of blood T cell repertoires in COVID-19. Study-level information: Samples taken during acute and convalescent COVID-19 were collected in the United States, Italy and Spain. Sample material is recorded as cDNA or gDNA derived from T cells, B-cell-depleted T cells, or PBMCs.

Sequencing used immunoSEQ multiplex PCR; TCRdb keeps in-frame clones, though not all of them. The table lists hundreds of thousands of clones, about nine tenths of them singletons. Germline values: CDR1 SGHAT, CDR2 FQNNGV. The CDR3 length is 11 residues. Trimming took 6 bases from V and 6 from J, leaving 8 bases between them. The material sequenced was peripheral blood. This sequence joins TRBV11-2 and TRBJ1-1; D gene unclear. This TCR came from a man between 40 and 49 years old with acute or convalescent COVID-19. In DNA form, the CDR3 reads TGTGCCAGCAGTTTTATGTCTGAAGCTTTCTTT. This translates into CASSFMSEAFF.